The T cell receptor (beta chain) described here comes from a study of blood T cell repertoires in COVID-19. Study-wide context: Some COVID-19 samples were acute and others convalescent; all came from the United States, Italy and Spain. T cells, B-cell-depleted T cells, or PBMCs supplied cDNA or gDNA.

Per the authors' pipeline: Estimation of nucleated cell counts was performed using reference gene primer amplification. Assay: immunoSEQ multiplex PCR; the TCRdb copy retains only in-frame clones and omits some. The V and J calls and clone size were taken over from that table, and D and trimming were inferred from the DNA. Among under 200,000 clones, 79% were seen once, and the ten largest hold approximately 7.7%. Only a few counts were recorded for this clone. Enrolment of Seattle patients took place during active infection, and they were followed longitudinally. The CDR3 covers 14 residues. Germline V gene data show CDR1 as ENHRY and CDR2 as SYGVKD. V was clipped by 6 bases and J by 7 bases; unmatched bases: 9.

This clonotype was sampled from a woman aged 60-70 years with COVID-19, enrolled during active disease. The material sequenced was peripheral blood. The V gene is TRBV10-3, the J gene TRBJ2-1, with 7 bases that match TRBD2. Written as DNA, the CDR3 is TGTGCCATCAGGCTAGCGGTAAGAGGGAATGAGCAGTTCTTC. Protein sequence: CAIRLAVRGNEQFF.